The rows below give T cell receptor beta chains drawn from one sample of a study of shared clonotypes between healthy human individuals. Clones were read by immunoSEQ multiplex PCR, and TCRdb kept only the in-frame ones, dropping some. This table holds about 1 million clones, roughly 80% found once. Specimen: memory CD4+ T cells sorted from blood. The origin of the receptors is a man younger than 35 in good health. Each CDR3 is given with its conserved first and last residue. The D gene is left open where the match is weak. Part of the rows lack a size; the others show once, few, many or a class for expanded clones.

clone_size d_call j_call v_call cdr3_nt cdr3_aa
. TRBD1 TRBJ2-3 TRBV12-5 TGTGCTAGTGGGTCCGGGACAGGGGCGACAGATACGCAGTATTTT CASGSGTGATDTQYF
. . TRBJ2-1 TRBV15 TGTGCCACCAGCGCCCGAGGGTGGGGAGGAAATGAGCAGTTCTTC CATSARGWGGNEQFF
. . TRBJ2-3 TRBV23-1 TGCGCCAGGCCTGACGGGGCTAGCACAGATACGCAGTATTTT CARPDGASTDTQYF
. TRBD2 TRBJ2-1 TRBV14 TGTGCCAGCAGCCACAGAGCGGGGGGCCTAGGGCGTAGGGACAATGAGCAGTTCTTC CASSHRAGGLGRRDNEQFF
. . TRBJ2-7 TRBV10-3 TGTGCCATCAGTGGAGAGAAGTACGAGCAGTACTTC CAISGEKYEQYF
. TRBD2 TRBJ2-3 TRBV30 TGTGCCGGAACGGCTAGCGGGAGGCGAGGCACAGATACGCAGTATTTT CAGTASGRRGTDTQYF
few TRBD2 TRBJ2-2 TRBV18 TGTGCCAGCTCACCTCCCACCGTAGCGGGAACCGGGGAGCTGTTTTTT CASSPPTVAGTGELFF
. . TRBJ1-5 TRBV5-6 TGTGCCAGCAGCCCGGGGGTTAATCAGCCCCAGCATTTT CASSPGVNQPQHF
. . TRBJ2-2 TRBV18 TGTGCCAGCTCACCACGTCTTATCGGGGAGCTGTTTTTT CASSPRLIGELFF
few TRBD1 TRBJ1-2 TRBV19 TGTGCCAGTAGTACCGCCGCCACAGGGGCCTACTATGGCTACACCTTC CASSTAATGAYYGYTF
. TRBD2 TRBJ2-3 TRBV30 TGTGCCTGGAGTTTTCTTTTTAGCGGGGCAAGCACAGATACGCAGTATTTT CAWSFLFSGASTDTQYF
. . TRBJ1-6 TRBV25-1 TGTGCCAGCAGTGAGATGGTCGGTTGGTCAAATTCACCCCTCCACTTT CASSEMVGWSNSPLHF
. . TRBJ2-5 TRBV19 TGTGCCAGCTCAACTCCCTACGGAGCGGAGACCCAGTACTTC CASSTPYGAETQYF
. TRBD1 TRBJ1-1 TRBV10-3 TGTGCCATCAGTGAGTTGGGACAGGGGGCATCTGAAGCTTTCTTT CAISELGQGASEAFF